This T cell receptor beta chain was captured by sequencing in a study of CD8 T cells in ankylosing spondylitis. Notes on the study in general: Seemingly characteristic of ankylosing spondylitis blood was a TCR beta motif consisting of several highly homologous variants.

The TCR beta libraries were generated through quantitative 5'-RACE incorporating molecular barcodes. Each CDR3 protein is one row after TCRdb ran MiXCR on the 5' RACE reads. The sample includes about 220,000 distinct CDR3 sequences, roughly 25% seen only once; the top ten take 5% to 8%. This clonotype has ten or more counts. What it binds is unknown. Looked up from germline, CDR1 is MNHEY and CDR2 is SVGEGT. CDR3 size: 14 residues. With 0 bases removed from V and 2 bases from J, the gap between germline ends came to 7 bases. Sequencing was done on a sample of blood, either unsorted or a sorted T cell fraction (not recorded which). The rearrangement uses TRBV6-2 or TRBV6-3 and TRBJ1-2; D gene ambiguous. This sequence originates from a male donor with ankylosing spondylitis or in good health (not recorded which). CDR3 nucleotide sequence: TGTGCCAGCAGTTACTCAGGCAGAAACTATGGCTACACCTTC. Translation: CASSYSGRNYGYTF.